These 10 T cell receptor beta chains share one sample of origin, sequenced in a study of blood T cell repertoires in COVID-19. Some clones are missing from TCRdb's copy, which holds only in-frame ones; the method was immunoSEQ multiplex PCR. The sample has a few hundred thousand clones, approximately 81% seen once. Sequences were obtained from peripheral blood. These receptors all stem from a woman between 18 and 29 years old with acute or convalescent COVID-19.

The J gene is TRBJ2-7, the V gene TRBV7-9; 7 bases align to TRBD2. CDR3 length equals 15 residues. J gave up 0 bases and V 5 bases, and 7 bases lay outside the gene matches. CDR1 and CDR2 from the germline V gene are SEHNR and FQNEAQ (reference sequence). CDR3 in amino acids: CASSVRSGTSYEQYF. The DNA for the CDR3 is TGTGCCAGCAGCGTAAGAAGCGGGACCTCCTACGAGCAGTACTTC.

The CDR3: CASSAGTEIQPQHF. CDR3 nucleotides: TGTGCCAGCAGCGCGGGGACAGAAATCCAGCCCCAGCATTTT. The chain joins TRBV5-6 to TRBJ1-5; 7 positions match TRBD1. Germline CDR1 and CDR2: SGHDT and YYEEEE. The CDR3 covers 14 residues. The ends lost 4 bases at V and 7 bases at J; junction bases unmatched: 8.

The CDR3 here is CASCTQGAEAFF. The CDR3 DNA sequence: TGTGCCAGCTGCACGCAGGGGGCTGAAGCTTTCTTT. The chain uses TRBV28 and TRBJ1-1; 7 bases line up with TRBD1. With V trimmed by 8 bases and J by 6 bases, 6 bases remained unmatched. Germline values: CDR1 MDHEN, CDR2 SYDVKM. The CDR3 covers 12 residues.

The chain recombines TRBV7-2 with TRBJ1-2, with D unresolved. The germline CDR1 and CDR2 sequences are SGHTA and FQGNSA. The V end lost 10 bases, the J end lost 0 bases, and 15 bases lay between the germline ends. The CDR3 runs to 14 residues. The CDR3 DNA reads as TGTGCCATCTCGGAGCAAGTCCCTAACTATGGCTACACCTTC. This sequence encodes CAISEQVPNYGYTF.

V and J are TRBV12-3 or TRBV12-4 and TRBJ2-3, with D unresolved. V gave up 4 bases and J gave up 9 bases, with 11 bases separating them. The CDR3 is 12 residues long. CDR3 in amino acids: CASSSESLTQYF. In DNA, the CDR3 is TGTGCCAGCAGTTCCGAGAGTTTGACGCAGTATTTT.

The chain has TRBV7-3 and TRBJ2-2; 7 nucleotides match TRBD2. The CDR3 is made up of 14 amino acids. V shed 6 bases and J 1 base; nucleotides not matched to a gene: 2. The germline gives CDR1 SGHTA, CDR2 FQGTGA. CDR3 sequence: CASRPGGNTGELFF. DNA of the CDR3: TGTGCCAGCAGACCGGGGGGGAACACCGGGGAGCTGTTTTTT.

This rearrangement joins TRBV23-1 to TRBJ1-5; D perhaps matches TRBD1 (6 bases). TRBV23-1 is an ORF for which the function is uncertain. With 1 base removed from V and 6 bases from J, the gap between germline ends came to 13 bases. The CDR3 covers 15 residues. Here the CDR3 DNA reads TGCGCCAGCAGTCAATACAGGGTCTCCTGTCAGCCCCAGCATTTT. Protein: CASSQYRVSCQPQHF.

CDR3 coding DNA: TGTGCCAACAACGGGGGGGCGGGCTACACCTTC. This translates into CANNGGAGYTF. This chain connects TRBV2 to TRBJ1-2; weak D call: TRBD1 (6 bases). Trimming pared 10 bases from V and 8 bases from J, leaving 14 bases between. Germline V gene sequence: CDR1 SNHLY, CDR2 FYNNEI. The CDR3 extends over 11 amino acids.

The J gene is TRBJ2-1, the V gene TRBV11-3, with TRBD1 identical over 7 bases. CDR3 size: 19 residues. The V segment lost 1 base and the J segment 3 bases; nucleotides outside the gene matches: 15. Germline V gives CDR1 SGHNT, CDR2 YENEEA. CDR3 protein: CASSLGFVEQGKYYNEQFF. The CDR3 DNA follows: TGTGCCAGCAGCTTAGGGTTCGTGGAACAGGGGAAATACTACAATGAGCAGTTCTTC.

In this sample, this clone turned up a few times. V and J are TRBV27 and TRBJ2-4; 14 bases agree with TRBD2. The germline gives CDR1 MNHEY, CDR2 SMNVEV (reference sequence). With 4 bases clipped from V and 8 bases from J, the junction kept 7 bases outside the gene matches. The CDR3 contains 16 residues. CDR3 loop: CASSYGTSGRGYIQYF. The DNA of the CDR3 is TGTGCCAGCAGTTACGGGACTAGCGGGAGAGGGTACATTCAGTACTTC.